Listed below are T cell receptor beta chains from one sample, sequenced in a study of T cell responses to AZD1222 COVID-19 vaccine. Profiling relied on immunoSEQ multiplex PCR, and the TCRdb table lists in-frame clones only, not all of them. Among tens of thousands of clones listed, roughly 88% were seen once. The source was peripheral blood, collected on day 0 of MenACWY control vaccination. The receptors come from an adult in good health. Each CDR3 is given with its conserved first and last residue. Fields, in order: J gene, clone size, D gene, V gene, CDR3 DNA, CDR3 protein. A D gene is named only where the DNA matches it firmly. Clone size appears in some rows only: once, few, many, or a class for an expanded clone.

J gene: TRBJ2-5
clone size: NA
D gene: NA
V gene: TRBV19
CDR3 DNA: TGTGCCAGTAGTATAGGAAGACAAGAGACCCAGTACTTC
CDR3 protein: CASSIGRQETQYF

J gene: TRBJ2-2
clone size: once
D gene: TRBD2
V gene: TRBV9
CDR3 DNA: TGTGCCAGCAGCGCCTACGGGAGCGGGGCCGGGGAGCTGTTTTTT
CDR3 protein: CASSAYGSGAGELFF

J gene: TRBJ1-2
clone size: NA
D gene: NA
V gene: TRBV28
CDR3 DNA: TGTGCCAGCAGTCAACGAACCAACTATGGCTACACCTTC
CDR3 protein: CASSQRTNYGYTF

J gene: TRBJ2-7
clone size: NA
D gene: TRBD2
V gene: TRBV23-1
CDR3 DNA: TGCGCCAGCAGTCAGGCCCCCGGGGGGTGGCACGAGCAGTACTTC
CDR3 protein: CASSQAPGGWHEQYF

J gene: TRBJ2-3
clone size: NA
D gene: TRBD1
V gene: TRBV27
CDR3 DNA: TGTGCCAGCAGTCCCAGGGGGATAGCGAGCACAGATACGCAGTATTTT
CDR3 protein: CASSPRGIASTDTQYF

J gene: TRBJ1-3
clone size: NA
D gene: NA
V gene: TRBV5-1
CDR3 DNA: TGCGCCAGCAGCTTGGAAACAGGCTCCGGAAACACCATATATTTT
CDR3 protein: CASSLETGSGNTIYF

J gene: TRBJ2-1
clone size: NA
D gene: TRBD2
V gene: TRBV10-3
CDR3 DNA: TGTGCCATCAGTGAGTTGTTGGGAGCGGGGGGCAATGAGCAGTTCTTC
CDR3 protein: CAISELLGAGGNEQFF

J gene: TRBJ1-2
clone size: NA
D gene: NA
V gene: TRBV4-3
CDR3 DNA: TGCGCCAGCAGCCAAGATCGAAGGATGGGGGGCTACACCTTC
CDR3 protein: CASSQDRRMGGYTF

J gene: TRBJ1-2
clone size: NA
D gene: NA
V gene: TRBV16
CDR3 DNA: TGTGCCAGCAGCCAAGGCGGGCAGGTTAACTATGGCTACACCTTC
CDR3 protein: CASSQGGQVNYGYTF

J gene: TRBJ1-5
clone size: NA
D gene: NA
V gene: TRBV24-1
CDR3 DNA: TGTGCCACCAGTGAAGGGGGTCGGGATCAGCCCCAGCATTTT
CDR3 protein: CATSEGGRDQPQHF

J gene: TRBJ2-1
clone size: NA
D gene: NA
V gene: TRBV14
CDR3 DNA: TGTGCCAGCAGCCAAGATAGATTCCCAATGAATGAGCAGTTCTTC
CDR3 protein: CASSQDRFPMNEQFF

J gene: TRBJ2-3
clone size: NA
D gene: TRBD2
V gene: TRBV5-1
CDR3 DNA: TGCGCCAGCAGCTTGGAAGCTAGCGGGGGCACAGATACGCAGTATTTT
CDR3 protein: CASSLEASGGTDTQYF

J gene: TRBJ2-5
clone size: few
D gene: NA
V gene: TRBV5-4
CDR3 DNA: TGTGCCAGCAGCTTGGGGACAGCGCCAAGGGAGACCCAGTACTTC
CDR3 protein: CASSLGTAPRETQYF

J gene: TRBJ1-1
clone size: NA
D gene: TRBD1
V gene: TRBV19
CDR3 DNA: TGTGCCAGTAAGGCTTTAGCTACAGGGGGCACTGAAGCTTTCTTT
CDR3 protein: CASKALATGGTEAFF

J gene: TRBJ1-4
clone size: NA
D gene: NA
V gene: TRBV11-2
CDR3 DNA: TGTGCCAGCAGCTTCGACACCTCGGGTAATGAAAAACTGTTTTTT
CDR3 protein: CASSFDTSGNEKLFF

J gene: TRBJ1-2
clone size: NA
D gene: TRBD1
V gene: TRBV15
CDR3 DNA: TGTGCCACCAGCACCACGGGACAGGGCTTCTATGGCTACACCTTC
CDR3 protein: CATSTTGQGFYGYTF

J gene: TRBJ2-3
clone size: NA
D gene: TRBD2
V gene: TRBV9
CDR3 DNA: TGTGCCAGCAGCGTAGGGCTAGCGGGGGGGGGCACAGATACGCAGTATTTT
CDR3 protein: CASSVGLAGGGTDTQYF

J gene: TRBJ2-1
clone size: NA
D gene: NA
V gene: TRBV7-2
CDR3 DNA: TGTGCCAGCAGCTTAGCGGGGGCGACGGGTGAGCAGTTCTTC
CDR3 protein: CASSLAGATGEQFF

J gene: TRBJ2-1
clone size: NA
D gene: NA
V gene: TRBV5-1
CDR3 DNA: TGCGCCAGCAGCTTGGGAGCTTCCGACTCCTACAATGAGCAGTTCTTC
CDR3 protein: CASSLGASDSYNEQFF

J gene: TRBJ2-5
clone size: NA
D gene: NA
V gene: TRBV12-3/TRBV12-4
CDR3 DNA: TGTGCCAGCAGTTCATTGCGGCAAGAGACCCAGTACTTC
CDR3 protein: CASSSLRQETQYF

J gene: TRBJ1-2
clone size: NA
D gene: NA
V gene: TRBV9
CDR3 DNA: TGTGCCAGCAGCGTAGAACAGACCGGCATAGGTGGCTACACCTTC
CDR3 protein: CASSVEQTGIGGYTF

J gene: TRBJ2-3
clone size: NA
D gene: TRBD1
V gene: TRBV27
CDR3 DNA: TGTGCCAGCAGTTTAATCCGGACAGGGGGCACAGATACGCAGTATTTT
CDR3 protein: CASSLIRTGGTDTQYF

J gene: TRBJ2-1
clone size: NA
D gene: NA
V gene: TRBV14
CDR3 DNA: TGTGCCAGCAGCCAAGATACCAGGGGCAATGAGCAGTTCTTC
CDR3 protein: CASSQDTRGNEQFF

J gene: TRBJ1-2
clone size: NA
D gene: TRBD1
V gene: TRBV3-1/TRBV3-2
CDR3 DNA: TGTGCCAGCAGCCCGAGTCCAGGGGGCGACTATGGCTACACCTTC
CDR3 protein: CASSPSPGGDYGYTF

J gene: TRBJ1-1
clone size: NA
D gene: TRBD1
V gene: TRBV19
CDR3 DNA: TGTGCCAGTAGTTCCGGGACAGGGAACACTGAAGCTTTCTTT
CDR3 protein: CASSSGTGNTEAFF

J gene: TRBJ2-1
clone size: NA
D gene: TRBD2
V gene: TRBV9
CDR3 DNA: TGTGCCAGCAGCCTCGGGGGGGCCCTGGAGTACAATGAGCAGTTCTTC
CDR3 protein: CASSLGGALEYNEQFF

J gene: TRBJ2-1
clone size: NA
D gene: NA
V gene: TRBV6-4
CDR3 DNA: TGTGCCAGCAGTCCCGGGGGTCATGAGCAGTTCTTC
CDR3 protein: CASSPGGHEQFF

J gene: TRBJ1-1
clone size: NA
D gene: NA
V gene: TRBV20-1
CDR3 DNA: TGCAGTGCTAGTTCTTCCCAGGGTCTGACTGAAGCTTTCTTT
CDR3 protein: CSASSSQGLTEAFF

J gene: TRBJ1-1
clone size: NA
D gene: TRBD1
V gene: TRBV9
CDR3 DNA: TGTGCCAGCAGCACCGGGACAGGGAACACTGAAGCTTTCTTT
CDR3 protein: CASSTGTGNTEAFF

J gene: TRBJ2-6
clone size: few
D gene: TRBD2
V gene: TRBV2
CDR3 DNA: TGTGCCAGCAGTGGAAGGAGAGCGGGGGTTGACTCTGGGGCCAACGTCCTGACTTTC
CDR3 protein: CASSGRRAGVDSGANVLTF

J gene: TRBJ2-3
clone size: NA
D gene: NA
V gene: TRBV3-1/TRBV3-2
CDR3 DNA: TGTGCCAGCAGCCCCAGGCGGGGTCGAGCCACAGATACGCAGTATTTT
CDR3 protein: CASSPRRGRATDTQYF

J gene: TRBJ1-5
clone size: NA
D gene: NA
V gene: TRBV5-5
CDR3 DNA: TGTGCCAGCAGCTTGGGGGACTGGGGAGGTGGTAGTCAGCCCCAGCATTTT
CDR3 protein: CASSLGDWGGGSQPQHF

J gene: TRBJ2-3
clone size: few
D gene: NA
V gene: TRBV7-9
CDR3 DNA: TGTGCCAGCAGCTACTGGGACCGCACAGATACGCAGTATTTT
CDR3 protein: CASSYWDRTDTQYF

J gene: TRBJ1-3
clone size: NA
D gene: TRBD1
V gene: TRBV18
CDR3 DNA: TGTGCCAGCTCACCAATCGGGACAGGGCCATTTGGAAACACCATATATTTT
CDR3 protein: CASSPIGTGPFGNTIYF

J gene: TRBJ2-1
clone size: NA
D gene: TRBD2
V gene: TRBV7-3
CDR3 DNA: TGTGCCAGCAGCCCCCGACTAGCGGGTAACAATGAGCAGTTCTTC
CDR3 protein: CASSPRLAGNNEQFF

J gene: TRBJ1-6
clone size: NA
D gene: NA
V gene: TRBV19
CDR3 DNA: TGTGCCAGCTCTACAACAGGGTCCTATAATTCACCCCTCCACTTT
CDR3 protein: CASSTTGSYNSPLHF

J gene: TRBJ1-1
clone size: NA
D gene: TRBD1
V gene: TRBV20-1
CDR3 DNA: TGCAGTGCTAGTTCTTTCCGGGACAGCATGAACACTGAAGCTTTCTTT
CDR3 protein: CSASSFRDSMNTEAFF

J gene: TRBJ2-3
clone size: NA
D gene: TRBD2
V gene: TRBV13
CDR3 DNA: TGTGCCAGCAGCCTCGGGACTAGCGGGTCCACAGATACGCAGTATTTT
CDR3 protein: CASSLGTSGSTDTQYF

J gene: TRBJ1-5
clone size: NA
D gene: TRBD1
V gene: TRBV19
CDR3 DNA: TGTGCCAGTAGTCCGAACCTCCGGGACAGGCCCAATCAGCCCCAGCATTTT
CDR3 protein: CASSPNLRDRPNQPQHF

J gene: TRBJ1-1
clone size: NA
D gene: NA
V gene: TRBV12-3/TRBV12-4
CDR3 DNA: TGTGCCAGCAGTTTAACGGTGAACACTGAAGCTTTCTTT
CDR3 protein: CASSLTVNTEAFF

J gene: TRBJ1-4
clone size: NA
D gene: NA
V gene: TRBV6-5
CDR3 DNA: TGTGCCAGCAGTCGACAGCAAACTAATGAAAAACTGTTTTTT
CDR3 protein: CASSRQQTNEKLFF